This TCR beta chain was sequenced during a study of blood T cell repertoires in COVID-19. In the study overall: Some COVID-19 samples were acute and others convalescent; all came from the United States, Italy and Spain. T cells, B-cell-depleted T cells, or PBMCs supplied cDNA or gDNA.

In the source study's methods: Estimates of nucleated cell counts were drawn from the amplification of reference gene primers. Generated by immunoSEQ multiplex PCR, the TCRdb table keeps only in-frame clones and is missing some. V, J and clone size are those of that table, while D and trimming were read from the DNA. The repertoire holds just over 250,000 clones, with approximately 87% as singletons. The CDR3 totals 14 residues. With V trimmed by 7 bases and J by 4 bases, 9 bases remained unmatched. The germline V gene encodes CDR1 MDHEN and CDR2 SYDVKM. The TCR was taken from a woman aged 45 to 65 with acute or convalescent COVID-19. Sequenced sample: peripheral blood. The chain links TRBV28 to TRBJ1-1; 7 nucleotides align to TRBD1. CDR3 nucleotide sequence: TGTGCCAGCATCCGACAGGGTTCGGCCACTGAAGCTTTCTTT. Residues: CASIRQGSATEAFF.